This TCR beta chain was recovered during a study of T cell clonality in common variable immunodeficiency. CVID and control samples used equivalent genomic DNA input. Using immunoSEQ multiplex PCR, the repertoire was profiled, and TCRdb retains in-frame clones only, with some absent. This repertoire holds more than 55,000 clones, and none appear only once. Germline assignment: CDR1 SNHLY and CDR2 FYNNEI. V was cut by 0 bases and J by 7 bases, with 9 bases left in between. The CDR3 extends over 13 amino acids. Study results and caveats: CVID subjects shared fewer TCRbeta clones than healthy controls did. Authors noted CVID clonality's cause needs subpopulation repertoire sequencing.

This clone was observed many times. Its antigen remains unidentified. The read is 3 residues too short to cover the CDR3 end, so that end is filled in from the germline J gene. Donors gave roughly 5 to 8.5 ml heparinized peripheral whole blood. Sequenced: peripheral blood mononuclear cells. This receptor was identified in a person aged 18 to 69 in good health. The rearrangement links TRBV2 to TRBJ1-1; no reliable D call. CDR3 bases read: TGTGCCAGCAGTGAAGCTGGGCAACTTGAA. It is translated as CASSEAGQLE. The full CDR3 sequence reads CASSEAGQLEAFF. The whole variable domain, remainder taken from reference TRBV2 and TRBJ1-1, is EPEVTQTPSHQVTQMGQEVILRCVPISNHLYFYWYRQILGQKVEFLVSFYNNEISEKSEIFDDQFSVERPDGSNFTLKIRSTKLEDSAMYFCASSEAGQLEAFFGQGTRLTVV.